A selection of T cell receptor beta chains follows, all from one sample in a study of blood T cell repertoires in COVID-19. TCRdb's copy holds only in-frame clones and misses some; the assay was immunoSEQ multiplex PCR. The data contain 150,000 to 200,000 clones, roughly 86% of them singletons. The sample taken for sequencing was peripheral blood. The origin of the receptors is a woman aged 80 or over with COVID-19, enrolled during active disease. Each CDR3 is given with its conserved first and last residue. The D gene is left open where the match is weak. For some rows the clone size is stated as once, few or many, or as a class when expanded; others skip it.

j_call: TRBJ1-1
clone_size: NA
v_call: TRBV2
d_call: NA
cdr3_length: 13
cdr3_aa: CASIEQGGTEAFF
cdr3_nt: TGTGCCAGCATCGAACAGGGTGGGACTGAAGCTTTCTTT

j_call: TRBJ2-7
clone_size: NA
v_call: TRBV2
d_call: NA
cdr3_length: 11
cdr3_aa: CASSDHFEQYF
cdr3_nt: TGTGCCAGCAGTGATCACTTCGAGCAGTACTTC

j_call: TRBJ2-1
clone_size: NA
v_call: TRBV15
d_call: NA
cdr3_length: 16
cdr3_aa: CATSRDKSGFYNEQFF
cdr3_nt: TGTGCCACCAGCAGAGATAAAAGCGGATTTTACAATGAGCAGTTCTTC

j_call: TRBJ1-5
clone_size: NA
v_call: TRBV5-6
d_call: NA
cdr3_length: 17
cdr3_aa: CASSLGGYTGADQPQHF
cdr3_nt: TGTGCCAGCAGCCTCGGAGGGTATACAGGCGCGGATCAGCCCCAGCATTTT

j_call: TRBJ2-4
clone_size: NA
v_call: TRBV9
d_call: NA
cdr3_length: 14
cdr3_aa: CASSVGTPRDIQYF
cdr3_nt: TGTGCCAGCAGCGTAGGAACTCCCAGGGACATTCAGTACTTC

j_call: TRBJ2-7
clone_size: NA
v_call: TRBV7-2
d_call: TRBD1
cdr3_length: 15
cdr3_aa: CASSLRDRAPHEQYF
cdr3_nt: TGTGCCAGCAGCTTAAGGGACAGGGCTCCCCACGAGCAGTACTTC

j_call: TRBJ2-5
clone_size: NA
v_call: TRBV10-3
d_call: TRBD1
cdr3_length: 16
cdr3_aa: CAISESGRGLLETQYF
cdr3_nt: TGTGCCATCAGTGAGTCGGGCAGGGGGCTTCTAGAGACCCAGTACTTC

j_call: TRBJ2-5
clone_size: NA
v_call: TRBV7-6
d_call: TRBD2
cdr3_length: 16
cdr3_aa: CASSFRTSGSMETQYF
cdr3_nt: TGTGCCAGCAGCTTCCGGACTAGCGGGAGTATGGAGACCCAGTACTTC

j_call: TRBJ2-3
clone_size: few
v_call: TRBV9
d_call: TRBD2
cdr3_length: 16
cdr3_aa: CASSGRTSGSSDTQYF
cdr3_nt: TGTGCCAGCAGCGGGCGGACTAGCGGGAGTTCAGATACGCAGTATTTT

j_call: TRBJ2-7
clone_size: NA
v_call: TRBV2
d_call: NA
cdr3_length: 11
cdr3_aa: CASSGGYEQYF
cdr3_nt: TGTGCCAGCAGCGGAGGTTACGAGCAGTACTTC

j_call: TRBJ2-1
clone_size: NA
v_call: TRBV27
d_call: TRBD2
cdr3_length: 15
cdr3_aa: CASSPIAGVYNEQFF
cdr3_nt: TGTGCCAGCAGTCCGATAGCGGGAGTCTACAATGAGCAGTTCTTC